This T cell receptor (beta chain) came from a study of T cells expressing NK-cell markers (dated by TCRdb to 2020 to 2021). In terms of the full investigation: In sorted CD3+CD56+NKG2C+, CD3+CD56+NKG2C- and CD3+CD56-NKG2C+ T-cell subsets from several donors, TCR beta-chain repertoires were profiled. Seven of the eight sequenced donors were HCMV-seropositive and one was HCMV-seronegative. Randomly selected healthy volunteers, three men and five women, were used as the eight sequenced donors. Libraries were sequenced as 2 x 150 bp reads on Illumina HiSeq 2000/2500, MiSeq or NextSeq.

Notes on this clonotype: This clone's antigen is unknown.

Paper-wide results and their limitations: It remained unclear whether the expanded NKG2C-expressing T cell clones were specific for HCMV antigens. In more than five donors, the dominant CD3+CD56+NKG2C+ clonotypes ranked among the top 10 CD8+ clonotypes, making up roughly 1.0-8% of CD8+ T cells. Those dominant clonotypes were again the most abundant among CD3+CD56-NKG2C+ cells in a few donors, at roughly 25-60.1%.

HCMV-specific IgG was detected in serum with a commercial ELISA kit to determine HCMV serostatus. Ficoll density gradient centrifugation was used to isolate peripheral blood mononuclear cells from blood. The sequencing machine was an Illumina HiSeq 2000. 5'RACE template switching, by which a universal primer site and unique molecular identifiers were added, was used to make TCR beta cDNA libraries. cDNA synthesis was primed from the TCR beta constant segment and was followed by two successive PCR amplification steps. As for the original processing: MIGEC handled demultiplexing of the reads and grouping by UMI, while MiTCR was used to assemble and quantify clonotypes. To remove erroneous sequences, TCR cDNA sequences were retained only when supported by two or more reads. The tcR package was used for downstream repertoire analysis, with clonotypes matched between fractions based on CDR3 nucleotide sequence plus V segment. VDJmatch was used to annotate antigen specificity against VDJdb, with one amino acid substitution in CDR3 allowed. TCRdb reprocessed the reads, and each CDR3 protein sequence is entered once, without DNA. Clone size and V and J calls follow TCRdb, not the original study. In this sample's table one finds about 30,000 distinct CDR3 sequences. The ten largest clones add up to 50% to 75% of the sample.

The CDR3 contains 15 residues, cysteine and phenylalanine counted. The nucleotide record is missing. The germline V gene provides CDR1 SGHRS and CDR2 YFSETQ. The sample consisted of blood T cells: a sorted CD56 or NKG2C T cell subset, CD4+ or CD8+ T cells, or bulk PBMC T cells (not recorded which). This TCR derives from a woman aged 18 to 69 in good health. The rearrangement joined TRBV5-1 to TRBJ2-2. The CDR3: CASSLASGNTGELFF.